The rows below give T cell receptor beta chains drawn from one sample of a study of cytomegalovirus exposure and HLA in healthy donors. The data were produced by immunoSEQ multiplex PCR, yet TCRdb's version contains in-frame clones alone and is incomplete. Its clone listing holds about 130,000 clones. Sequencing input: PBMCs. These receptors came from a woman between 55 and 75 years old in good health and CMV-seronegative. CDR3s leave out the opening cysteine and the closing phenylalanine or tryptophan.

CDR3: AWTLGLAADNEQF
V: TRBV30
J: TRBJ2-1

CDR3: ATSRVFSQETQY
V: TRBV15
J: TRBJ2-5

CDR3: ASSITGTGSSYEQY
V: TRBV19
J: TRBJ2-7

CDR3: ASSFSGTSAVREQF
V: TRBV11-2
J: TRBJ2-1

CDR3: ASSVGQGVGSPLH
V: TRBV2
J: TRBJ1-6

CDR3: SVEDQDRVKNTGELF
V: TRBV29-1
J: TRBJ2-2

CDR3: ASSDRGLLLNTEAF
V: TRBV25-1
J: TRBJ1-1

CDR3: ASSYTGGSNQPQH
V: TRBV6-6
J: TRBJ1-5

CDR3: ASSFPTGDNEKLF
V: TRBV28
J: TRBJ1-4

CDR3: ASSLVRASGTDTQY
V: TRBV5-1
J: TRBJ2-3

CDR3: RVTGHMNTEAF
V: TRBV29-1
J: TRBJ1-1

CDR3: ASSEEGGKFTEAF
V: TRBV2
J: TRBJ1-1

CDR3: ASSVRGGSEAF
V: TRBV2
J: TRBJ1-1

CDR3: ASSFPGTGELF
V: TRBV7-7
J: TRBJ2-2

CDR3: ASRLGLASYNEQF
V: TRBV12-2
J: TRBJ2-1

CDR3: ATSPGTSGGQSTDTQY
V: TRBV15
J: TRBJ2-3

CDR3: ASSERTGGYNEQF
V: TRBV2
J: TRBJ2-1

CDR3: SVTGSGANVLT
V: TRBV29-1
J: TRBJ2-6

CDR3: ATQTERVTPGSHDGYT
V: TRBV10-1
J: TRBJ1-2

CDR3: ASSLPIAGEAKNIQY
V: TRBV28
J: TRBJ2-4

CDR3: SVLDRANIGQPQH
V: TRBV29-1
J: TRBJ1-5

CDR3: ASSQGRGRVNTEAF
V: TRBV4-1
J: TRBJ1-1

CDR3: ASSHSGQPPYEQY
V: TRBV4-1
J: TRBJ2-7

CDR3: ASSFPGTNEQF
V: TRBV6-5
J: TRBJ2-1

CDR3: SVSWGPEAF
V: TRBV29-1
J: TRBJ1-1

CDR3: ASSARTSGGVNEQF
V: TRBV4-1
J: TRBJ2-1

CDR3: ASSYSVGGSYEQY
V: TRBV6-5
J: TRBJ2-7

CDR3: ASSPPGLAGGLEQY
V: TRBV9
J: TRBJ2-7

CDR3: ASNSQGGTGVY
V: TRBV28
J: TRBJ2-7

CDR3: ASRDRTGGNQPQH
V: TRBV2
J: TRBJ1-5

CDR3: ASSLEPGGGTEAF
V: TRBV28
J: TRBJ1-1

CDR3: ASSDRGYSNQPQH
V: TRBV6-1
J: TRBJ1-5

CDR3: ASSSGQTQPQH
V: TRBV7-9
J: TRBJ1-5

CDR3: ASSLGTSGYEQY
V: TRBV6-1
J: TRBJ2-7

CDR3: ASSPTGVSTEAF
V: TRBV7-2
J: TRBJ1-1

CDR3: ASSELQGVGHTEAF
V: TRBV6-1
J: TRBJ1-1

CDR3: ASSADRGNTGELF
V: TRBV11-3
J: TRBJ2-2

CDR3: ASSLFPGGLSDTQY
V: TRBV5-1
J: TRBJ2-3

CDR3: ASSFGDGGYEQY
V: TRBV11-2
J: TRBJ2-7

CDR3: SARRETANTEAF
V: TRBV29-1
J: TRBJ1-1

CDR3: ASSLGGRSKETQY
V: TRBV7-8
J: TRBJ2-5

CDR3: ASSRDRSSYEQY
V: TRBV27
J: TRBJ2-7

CDR3: ASSPGQGEQPQH
V: TRBV18
J: TRBJ1-5

CDR3: ASSLGDRANEKLF
V: TRBV7-9
J: TRBJ1-4

CDR3: ASSEEWTFYNSPLH
V: TRBV6-1
J: TRBJ1-6

CDR3: ASKPRDSYSYEQY
V: TRBV6-1
J: TRBJ2-7

CDR3: ASRSSTTDTQY
V: TRBV28
J: TRBJ2-3

CDR3: AIRQTKQGGSYNEQF
V: TRBV10-3
J: TRBJ2-1

CDR3: ASSRGLAGEFGANVLT
V: TRBV5-1
J: TRBJ2-6

CDR3: ASSLGDRVNSPLH
V: TRBV7-9
J: TRBJ1-6